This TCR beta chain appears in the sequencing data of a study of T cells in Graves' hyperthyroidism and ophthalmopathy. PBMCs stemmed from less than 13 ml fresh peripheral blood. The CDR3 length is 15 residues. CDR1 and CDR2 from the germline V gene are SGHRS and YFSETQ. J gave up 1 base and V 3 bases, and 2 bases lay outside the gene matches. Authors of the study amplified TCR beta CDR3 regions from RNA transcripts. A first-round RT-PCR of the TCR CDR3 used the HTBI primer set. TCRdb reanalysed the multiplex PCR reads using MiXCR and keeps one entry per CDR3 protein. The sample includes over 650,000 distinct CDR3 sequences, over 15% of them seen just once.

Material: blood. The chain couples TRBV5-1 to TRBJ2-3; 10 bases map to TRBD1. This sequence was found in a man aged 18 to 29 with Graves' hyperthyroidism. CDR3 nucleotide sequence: TGCGCCAGCAGCTGGACAGGGGGTGGCACAGATACGCAGTATTTT. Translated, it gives CASSWTGGGTDTQYF.